This TCR beta chain was observed in a study of tissue T cells after allogeneic stem cell transplantation. Study outcomes and limitations: Only a limited share of tissue TCRs appeared in blood or spleen. Anatomically similar tissues had similar TCR repertoires within each patient.

This clone was picked up a small number of times. Antigen unknown. The gene symbols are mouse symbols. The CDR3 end lies 1 residue beyond the end of the read and is filled in from the germline J gene. CDR3 length equals 13 residues. V was pared by 2 bases and J by 3 bases, with 5 bases between. Germline CDR1 and CDR2: KGHPV and FQNQEV (reference sequence). Only in-frame clones appear in the TCRdb table, and some are missing; sequencing was by immunoSEQ multiplex PCR. Of approximately 5,400 clones detected, about half appear once; the ten largest clones hold around 8.8%. Time point in this sample: mouse harvest day 7 after allogeneic transplant. The graft held 10^6 splenic CD5+ T cells and 10^7 T-cell-depleted bone marrow cells. Tissues came from B6→BALB/c major-mismatch GVHD mice at day 7 or 14.

The rearrangement uses TRBV26 and TRBJ1-5; D uncertain. Sequenced input: gut tissue. The clonotype was recovered from a female BALB/c mouse given C57BL/6 T cells with graft-versus-host disease after an allogeneic hematopoietic cell transplant. CDR3 sequence reads: CASSLDTNQAPLF. CDR3 DNA, as far as it was read: TGTGCCAGCAGTCTGGACACCAACCAGGCTCCGCTT.